Sequencing of this T cell receptor beta chain was carried out in a study of beta chain features in type 1 diabetes. Broader study findings: All four CD4+ subsets from Type 1 diabetes patients carried moderately but significantly shorter TCRB CDR3s. Short templates might get an advantage during PCR, and this would be equal in patients and controls.

The authors sorted CD4+ naive, central memory, regulatory and stem cell-like memory cells via CD45RO/CCR7/CD25/CD127/CD95/CD27. This clone turned up a few times. Its matching antigen is unknown. Every bit of the isolated RNA underwent reverse transcription, so sequencing read expressed TCRB transcripts. Sequencing used immunoSEQ multiplex PCR; TCRdb keeps in-frame clones, though not all of them. This sample carries about 320,000 clones, less than 15% of them seen once, and the ten largest clones take over 5%. CDR1 is SGHNT, CDR2 YYREEE, per germline (reference sequence). V shed 4 bases and J 8 bases; nucleotides not matched to a gene: 9. The CDR3 sequence is 14 residues long.

The source material was central memory CD4+ T cells from blood. This TCR was sampled from a man aged 30 to 39 in good health. The rearrangement uses TRBV5-4 and TRBJ1-2; TRBD1 agrees at 9 bases. The CDR3 spells CASSLRGQGIGYTF. CDR3 DNA: TGTGCCAGCAGCCTAAGGGGACAGGGTATCGGCTACACCTTC. Using reference TRBV5-4 and TRBJ1-2 for the parts outside the CDR3, the full variable domain is ETGVTQSPTHLIKTRGQQVTLRCSSQSGHNTVSWYQQALGQGPQFIFQYYREEENGRGNFPPRFSGLQFPNYSSELNVNALELDDSALYLCASSLRGQGIGYTFGSGTRLTVV.